The 3 T cell receptor beta chains reported below all come from one sample, sequenced in a study of T cell responses to AZD1222 COVID-19 vaccine. The data were produced by immunoSEQ multiplex PCR, yet TCRdb's version contains in-frame clones alone and is incomplete. The sample carries about 84,000 clones, 70% to 90% recorded once. Sample: peripheral blood, taken on day 0 of AZD1222 vaccination. These receptors were taken from an adult in good health.

The V call is TRBV7-9, the J call TRBJ1-6, with D perhaps matching TRBD1 (6 bases). V was shortened by 5 bases and J by 6 bases, with 11 bases between the two germline ends. The CDR3 runs 14 residues. Germline CDR1 SEHNR, CDR2 FQNEAQ (reference sequence). This chain's CDR3 is CASSRTGINSPLHF. The DNA of the CDR3 is TGTGCCAGCAGCCGCACAGGGATTAATTCACCCCTCCACTTT. The full variable domain, rest sourced from reference TRBV7-9 and TRBJ1-6, is DTGVSQNPRHKITKRGQNVTFRCDPISEHNRLYWYRQTLGQGPEFLTYFQNEAQLEKSRLLSDRFSAERPKGSFSTLEIQRTEQGDSAMYLCASSRTGINSPLHFGNGTRLTVT.

This rearrangement joins TRBV27 to TRBJ2-7; 7 bases are shared with TRBD2. V lost 6 bases, J lost 1 base, and 12 bases stayed unmatched. Germline loops: CDR1 MNHEY, CDR2 SMNVEV (reference sequence). The length of the CDR3 is 16 residues. CDR3 coding DNA: TGTGCCAGCAGGACTGCCTCGGTCGGGAGGTCCTACGAGCAGTACTTC. It is translated as CASRTASVGRSYEQYF.

The V call is TRBV1, the J call TRBJ2-4. TRBV1 is flagged as a pseudogene. The CDR3 covers 15 residues. Here the CDR3 reads CTSSALGPRRSIQYF. The CDR3 nucleotides are TGCACCAGCAGCGCCTTGGGACCCCGTAGGTCCATTCAGTACTTC.